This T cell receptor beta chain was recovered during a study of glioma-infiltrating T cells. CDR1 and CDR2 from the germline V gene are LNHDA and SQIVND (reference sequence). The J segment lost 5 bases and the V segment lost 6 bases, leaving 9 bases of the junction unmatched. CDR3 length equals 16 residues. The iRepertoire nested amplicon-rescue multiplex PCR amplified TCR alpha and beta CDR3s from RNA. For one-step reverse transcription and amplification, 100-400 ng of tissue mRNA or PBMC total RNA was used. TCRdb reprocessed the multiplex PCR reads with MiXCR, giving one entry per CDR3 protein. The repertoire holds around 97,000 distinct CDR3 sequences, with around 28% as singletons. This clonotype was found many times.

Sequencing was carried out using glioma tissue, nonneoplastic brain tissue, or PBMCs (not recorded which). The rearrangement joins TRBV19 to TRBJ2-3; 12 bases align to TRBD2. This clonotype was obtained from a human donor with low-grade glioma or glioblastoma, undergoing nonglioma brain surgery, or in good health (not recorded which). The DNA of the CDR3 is TGTGCCAGTAGATGGACTAGCGGGGCCCGGGGAGATACGCAGTATTTT. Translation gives CASRWTSGARGDTQYF.